A selection of T cell receptor beta chains follows, all from one sample in a study of T cell responses to AZD1222 COVID-19 vaccine. TCRdb keeps only in-frame clones here, not all; method: immunoSEQ multiplex PCR. The data contain around 110,000 clones, 85% to 95% of them singletons. Material: peripheral blood, obtained on day 0 of AZD1222 vaccination. These receptors were taken from an adult in good health. Both conserved end residues are part of each CDR3. The D gene is left open where the match is weak. The listing skips clone size in some rows; elsewhere it reads once, few, many or a size class.

cdr3_nt	cdr3_aa	v_call	j_call	d_call	clone_size
TGTGCCAGCAGTCCTCATGACCCCTACGAGCAGTACTTC	CASSPHDPYEQYF	TRBV28	TRBJ2-7	.	.
TGTGCCAGCAGTGAAGAAGGTTGGAATCAGCCCCAGCATTTT	CASSEEGWNQPQHF	TRBV2	TRBJ1-5	.	.
TGTGCCAGCGGGGCAATAGACTCTGTCTCCTACAATGAGCAGTTCTTC	CASGAIDSVSYNEQFF	TRBV6-6	TRBJ2-1	.	.
TGTGCCATCAGTGAAATTGAGGCAGGGGGCGCCGGGGAGCTGTTTTTT	CAISEIEAGGAGELFF	TRBV10-3	TRBJ2-2	TRBD1	.
TGTGCCAGCAGTTTTTCCTCGGAAGGCAATCAGCCCCAGCATTTT	CASSFSSEGNQPQHF	TRBV28	TRBJ1-5	.	.
TGTGCCAGTAGTGCCGGACTAACCGAGCATTTT	CASSAGLTEHF	TRBV19	TRBJ1-5	.	.
TGTGCCAGCAGCCACCCTCCAGGACTAGCGGGTAGCGATACGCAGTATTTT	CASSHPPGLAGSDTQYF	TRBV9	TRBJ2-3	TRBD2	.
TGTGCCAGCAAGGGGCACGGCTACACCTTC	CASKGHGYTF	TRBV6-5	TRBJ1-2	.	once
TGTGCCAGTAGTATGGATAGCGGATTGGGGACCGGGGAGCTGTTTTTT	CASSMDSGLGTGELFF	TRBV19	TRBJ2-2	.	.
TGTGCCAGCAGTTACTCACTTTTTTCCGCCTACAATGAGCAGTTCTTC	CASSYSLFSAYNEQFF	TRBV6-5	TRBJ2-1	.	.
TGTGCCAGCAGCTTAGCTGGGGCCAACACTGAAGCTTTCTTT	CASSLAGANTEAFF	TRBV11-2	TRBJ1-1	.	.
TGTGCCAGCAGCAGGACCGGGGATGGCAATCAGCCCCAGCATTTT	CASSRTGDGNQPQHF	TRBV11-2	TRBJ1-5	.	.
TGTGCCAGTACCGGGACCGACTCCTACGAGCAGTACTTC	CASTGTDSYEQYF	TRBV7-9	TRBJ2-7	.	.
TGTGCCAGCAGCTTAGCGGAGAGGCTCGCGGAGACCCAGTACTTC	CASSLAERLAETQYF	TRBV7-2	TRBJ2-5	.	.
TGTGCCAGCAGAACCGGGGGGCGGAATGAAAAACTGTTTTTT	CASRTGGRNEKLFF	TRBV6-5	TRBJ1-4	.	.
TGTGCCAGTAGTCGCCCCACGGAGACCCAGTACTTC	CASSRPTETQYF	TRBV19	TRBJ2-5	.	.
TGTGCCAGCAGGACTAGCGGGAGTTACGAGCAGTACTTC	CASRTSGSYEQYF	TRBV27	TRBJ2-7	TRBD2	.
TGCGCCAGCAGCCCGTCAGTGAACACTGAAGCTTTCTTT	CASSPSVNTEAFF	TRBV4-1	TRBJ1-1	.	.
TGTGCCAGCAGCTTGGCCGTGACAGTCTACGAGCAGTACTTC	CASSLAVTVYEQYF	TRBV5-6	TRBJ2-7	.	.
TGTGCCAGCAGTCAGAATCTATATAGCAATCAGCCCCAGCATTTT	CASSQNLYSNQPQHF	TRBV27	TRBJ1-5	.	.
TGTGCCAGCAGCTTGGTGGGACAGGGAAGGAACACTGAAGCTTTCTTT	CASSLVGQGRNTEAFF	TRBV5-4	TRBJ1-1	TRBD1	.
TGTGCCAGCAGCTGGGTACCCGGACTAGGGGAGCAGTACTTC	CASSWVPGLGEQYF	TRBV5-4	TRBJ2-7	TRBD2	few
TGTGCCAGCAGCTCATCCCCGGGGCAGGGTGATGAAAAACTGTTTTTT	CASSSSPGQGDEKLFF	TRBV7-6	TRBJ1-4	.	few
TGTGCCAGCACCCCCTGGACAAGCGTTAGCAATCAGCCCCAGCATTTT	CASTPWTSVSNQPQHF	TRBV28	TRBJ1-5	.	once
TGCGCCAGCAGCCCCGGACTAGGAGCAGATACGCAGTATTTT	CASSPGLGADTQYF	TRBV5-1	TRBJ2-3	TRBD2	.
TGTGCCAGTAGTATCATTGAGGGCCTTTTGGATACGCAGTATTTT	CASSIIEGLLDTQYF	TRBV19	TRBJ2-3	.	.
TGTGCCAGCAGCCAATTTAGCGGGAGCCGCACCTACAATGAGCAGTTCTTC	CASSQFSGSRTYNEQFF	TRBV14	TRBJ2-1	TRBD2	.
TGTGCCAGTAGTCTGAAGGATTCTAACTATGGCTACACCTTC	CASSLKDSNYGYTF	TRBV19	TRBJ1-2	.	.
TGTGCCAGCAGTTTACCGGCGGTACCAACCCAGTACTTC	CASSLPAVPTQYF	TRBV27	TRBJ2-5	.	.
TGTGCCACCAGCAGGAGGCAAGGGGGCTATGGCTACACCTTC	CATSRRQGGYGYTF	TRBV15	TRBJ1-2	.	.
TGTGCCAGCAGCACTAGCGGGAGGAGTCAAGATACGCAGTATTTT	CASSTSGRSQDTQYF	TRBV7-9	TRBJ2-3	TRBD2	.
TGCGCCAGCAGCCAAGAAGCCCCGGCGGACTATGGCTACACCTTC	CASSQEAPADYGYTF	TRBV4-1	TRBJ1-2	.	.
TGTGCCAGCTCACCAGCCACCTCCTACGAGCAGTACTTC	CASSPATSYEQYF	TRBV18	TRBJ2-7	.	.
TGTGCCAGCTCACCGATGACAGGAGCCTACACCGGGGAGCTGTTTTTT	CASSPMTGAYTGELFF	TRBV18	TRBJ2-2	.	.
TGCGCCAGCAGCTTGGACAGCCTGAGGATCAATGAGCAGTTCTTC	CASSLDSLRINEQFF	TRBV5-1	TRBJ2-1	.	once
TGCGCCAGCAGCTTCGAGGGTAGGGACACTGAAGCTTTCTTT	CASSFEGRDTEAFF	TRBV5-1	TRBJ1-1	.	.
TGTGCCAGCAGTTTGGGACTAGCCTACGAGCAGTACTTC	CASSLGLAYEQYF	TRBV6-5	TRBJ2-7	TRBD2	.
TGTGCCAGCAGCATGGAGGGGGACGGCGACGAGCAGTACTTC	CASSMEGDGDEQYF	TRBV21-1	TRBJ2-7	.	.
TGCAGCGTGGACAGGGTTAGCTATGGCTACACCTTC	CSVDRVSYGYTF	TRBV29-1	TRBJ1-2	TRBD1	.
TGTGCCAGCATCAACCCATGGCGGTCCTACGAGCAGTACTTC	CASINPWRSYEQYF	TRBV6-5	TRBJ2-7	.	.
TGTGCCAGCAGGTGGGACAGTTACACCGGGGAGCTGTTTTTT	CASRWDSYTGELFF	TRBV28	TRBJ2-2	TRBD1	.
TGTGCCATAAGGGGGTCCTACGAGCAGTACTTC	CAIRGSYEQYF	TRBV25-1	TRBJ2-7	.	.
TGCGCCAGCAGGACAGGGGGCACCGGGGAGCTGTTTTTT	CASRTGGTGELFF	TRBV5-1	TRBJ2-2	TRBD1	.
TGTGCCAGCAGTTTTACCAGATGGCGTGGCTACACCTTC	CASSFTRWRGYTF	TRBV12-3/TRBV12-4	TRBJ1-2	.	.
TGTGCCAGCTCACCAAGTTTATCGAGAGCCGGCAATCAGCCCCAGCATTTT	CASSPSLSRAGNQPQHF	TRBV18	TRBJ1-5	.	.
TGTGCCAGCACCACGGGAGGTGTAGGATCACCCCTCCACTTT	CASTTGGVGSPLHF	TRBV6-5	TRBJ1-6	.	.
TGTGCCAGCAGCTCATCTGGGGGAGTAGCGGGAGGCAGCATTGAGCAGTTCTTC	CASSSSGGVAGGSIEQFF	TRBV14	TRBJ2-1	TRBD2	.
TGTGCCAGTAGCCTTCAAGGGCCGACAGGGTGGTATGGCTACACCTTC	CASSLQGPTGWYGYTF	TRBV19	TRBJ1-2	TRBD1	.
TGTGCCAGCAGCCAACTGAATCAGCCCCAGCATTTT	CASSQLNQPQHF	TRBV3-1/TRBV3-2	TRBJ1-5	.	.
TGTGCCAGCCGGGTAGGCGGCTCAGTCAATGAGCAGTTCTTC	CASRVGGSVNEQFF	TRBV6-5	TRBJ2-1	.	.
TGTGCCAGCAGCGAAGGCGGTGGTTTCAGCTACACCTTC	CASSEGGGFSYTF	TRBV11-2	TRBJ1-2	.	.
TGTGCCAGCAGCTCCCGGACAACTATAGCCAAAAACATTCAGTACTTC	CASSSRTTIAKNIQYF	TRBV13	TRBJ2-4	.	.